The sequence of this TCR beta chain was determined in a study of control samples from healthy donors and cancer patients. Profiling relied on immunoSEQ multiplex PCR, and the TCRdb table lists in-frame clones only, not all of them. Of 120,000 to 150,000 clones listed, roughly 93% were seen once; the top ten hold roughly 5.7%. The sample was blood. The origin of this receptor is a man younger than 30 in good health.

The CDR3 region is CASSRQGLVDKFF. In DNA form, the CDR3 reads TGTGCCAGCAGCCGTCAGGGGTTAGTTGACAAGTTCTTC. The genes are TRBV7-2 and TRBJ2-1; a possible D gene is TRBD1 (6 bases). The germline CDR1 and CDR2 sequences are SGHTA and FQGNSA. Trimming removed 5 bases at V and 14 bases at J, with 19 bases between. The CDR3 totals 13 residues.